This entry features one TCR beta chain sequence. The ends were cut back, 1 base at V and 5 bases at J, with 12 bases in the middle. Germline V lookup: CDR1 SGHTA, CDR2 FQGNSA. This CDR3 comprises 16 residues. The sample comes from a study of T cell responses to AZD1222 COVID-19 vaccine. The protocol was immunoSEQ multiplex PCR, while the TCRdb copy is restricted to in-frame clones and leaves out a portion. Of nearly 110,000 clones in the sample, about nine tenths are singletons; the top ten hold approximately 5%. The receptor comes from an adult in good health. The genes are TRBV7-2 and TRBJ1-6; D gene unclear. The specimen comprised peripheral blood, sampled on day 0 of AZD1222 vaccination. CDR3 sequence (DNA): TGTGCCAGCAGCTTAGGAAGGTTACAGCATAATTCACCCCTCCACTTT. The encoded protein is CASSLGRLQHNSPLHF.